This T cell receptor (beta chain) came from a study of regulatory T cells in long-lasting Graves disease. Time point indicated: persistent/refractory GD, antithyroid drugs over 5 years with positive TRAb. PBMCs were the source of the RNA used for TCR sequencing. This clonotype occurred many times. The antigen is not known. Points from the study as a whole: It was in persistent disease that TRBV28, TRBJ1-2 and TRBJ2-5 were favored.

V was cut by 2 bases and J by 5 bases, with 4 bases left in between. The CDR3 consists of 11 residues. Germline V gives CDR1 SGHAT, CDR2 FQNNGV. The TCR beta library used iRepertoire HTBI primers with Arm-PCR amplification of CDR3. TCRdb re-called the multiplex PCR reads with MiXCR, one entry per CDR3 protein. The sample has a few hundred thousand distinct CDR3 sequences, approximately 23% seen once. The V and J genes are TRBV11-2 and TRBJ2-7; D is ambiguous. The input for sequencing was peripheral blood mononuclear cells (PBMCs), taken when the disease was refractory, from a patient treated with antithyroid drugs. The TCR sequence derives from a woman in her thirties or forties with Graves disease. Written as DNA, the CDR3 is TGTGCCAGCAGCTTATTAGACGAGCAGTACTTC. As protein: CASSLLDEQYF. Full variable domain (remainder filled in from reference TRBV11-2 and TRBJ2-7): EAGVAQSPRYKIIEKRQSVAFWCNPISGHATLYWYQQILGQGPKLLIQFQNNGVVDDSQLPKDRFSAERLKGVDSTLKIQPAKLEDSAVYLCASSLLDEQYFGPGTRLTVT.